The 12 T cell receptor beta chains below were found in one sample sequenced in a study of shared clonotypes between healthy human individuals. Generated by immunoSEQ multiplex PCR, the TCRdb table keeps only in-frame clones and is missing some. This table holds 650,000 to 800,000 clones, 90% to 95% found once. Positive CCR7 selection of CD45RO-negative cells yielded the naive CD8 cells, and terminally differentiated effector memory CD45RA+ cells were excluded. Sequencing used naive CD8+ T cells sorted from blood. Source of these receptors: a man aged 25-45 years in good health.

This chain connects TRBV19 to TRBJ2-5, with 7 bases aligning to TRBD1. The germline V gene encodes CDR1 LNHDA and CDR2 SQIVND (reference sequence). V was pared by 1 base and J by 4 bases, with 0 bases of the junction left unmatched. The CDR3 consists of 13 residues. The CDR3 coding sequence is TGTGCCAGTAGTATAGCAGGGGGAGAGACCCAGTACTTC. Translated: CASSIAGGETQYF. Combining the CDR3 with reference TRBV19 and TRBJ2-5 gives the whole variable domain DGGITQSPKYLFRKEGQNVTLSCEQNLNHDAMYWYRQDPGQGLRLIYYSQIVNDFQKGDIAEGYSVSREKKESFPLTVTSAQKNPTAFYLCASSIAGGETQYFGPGTRLLVL.

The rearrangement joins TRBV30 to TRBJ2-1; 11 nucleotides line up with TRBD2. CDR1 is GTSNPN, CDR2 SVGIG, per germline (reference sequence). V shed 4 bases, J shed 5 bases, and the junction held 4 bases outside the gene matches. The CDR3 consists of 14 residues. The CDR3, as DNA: TGTGCCTGGAACCCGGGACTAGCGGACAATGAGCAGTTCTTC. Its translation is CAWNPGLADNEQFF.

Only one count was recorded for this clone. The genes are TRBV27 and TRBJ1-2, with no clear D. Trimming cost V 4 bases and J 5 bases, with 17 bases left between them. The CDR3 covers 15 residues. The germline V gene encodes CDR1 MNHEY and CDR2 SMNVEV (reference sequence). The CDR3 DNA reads TGTGCCAGCAGTTCTACTCTCTCGACTGGGTATGGCTACACCTTC. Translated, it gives CASSSTLSTGYGYTF.

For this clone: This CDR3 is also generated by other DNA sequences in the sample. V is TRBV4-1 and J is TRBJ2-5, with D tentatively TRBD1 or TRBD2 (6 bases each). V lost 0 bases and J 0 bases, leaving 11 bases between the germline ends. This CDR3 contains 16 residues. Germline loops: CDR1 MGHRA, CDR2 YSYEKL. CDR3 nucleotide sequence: TGCGCCAGCAGCCAAGAGGGGGGCAGAGACCAAGAGACCCAGTACTTC. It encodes CASSQEGGRDQETQYF.

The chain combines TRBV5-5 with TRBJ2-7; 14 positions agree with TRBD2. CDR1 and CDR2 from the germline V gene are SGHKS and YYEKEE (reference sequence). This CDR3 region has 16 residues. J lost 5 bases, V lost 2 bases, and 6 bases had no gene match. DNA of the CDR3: TGTGCCAGCAGCTTACGGACTAGCGGGAGGCGGGACGAGCAGTACTTC. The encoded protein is CASSLRTSGRRDEQYF.

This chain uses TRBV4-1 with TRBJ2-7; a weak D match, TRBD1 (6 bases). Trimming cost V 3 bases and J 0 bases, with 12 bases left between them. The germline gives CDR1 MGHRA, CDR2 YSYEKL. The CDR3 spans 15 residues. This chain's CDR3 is CASSQGDTPSYEQYF. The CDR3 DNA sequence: TGCGCCAGCAGCCAGGGGGACACCCCCTCCTACGAGCAGTACTTC.

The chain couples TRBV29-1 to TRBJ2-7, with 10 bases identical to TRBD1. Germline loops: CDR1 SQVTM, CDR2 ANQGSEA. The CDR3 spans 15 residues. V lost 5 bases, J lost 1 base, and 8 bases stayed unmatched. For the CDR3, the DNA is TGCAGCGTTTCGTTGGGGACAGGGGAATCCTACGAGCAGTACTTC. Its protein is CSVSLGTGESYEQYF.

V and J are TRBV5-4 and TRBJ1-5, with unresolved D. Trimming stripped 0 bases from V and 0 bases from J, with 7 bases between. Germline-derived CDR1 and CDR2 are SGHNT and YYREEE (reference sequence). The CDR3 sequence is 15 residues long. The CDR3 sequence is CASSLGDSSNQPQHF. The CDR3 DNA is TGTGCCAGCAGCTTGGGAGACTCTAGCAATCAGCCCCAGCATTTT.

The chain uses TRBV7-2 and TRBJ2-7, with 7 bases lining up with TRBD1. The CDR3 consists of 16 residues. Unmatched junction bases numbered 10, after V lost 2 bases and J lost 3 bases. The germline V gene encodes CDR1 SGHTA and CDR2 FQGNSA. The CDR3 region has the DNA TGTGCCAGCAGCTTACCCGGGGACAGCGGCCTCTACGAGCAGTACTTC. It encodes CASSLPGDSGLYEQYF. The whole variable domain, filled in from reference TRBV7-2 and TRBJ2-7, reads GAGVSQSPSNKVTEKGKDVELRCDPISGHTALYWYRQSLGQGLEFLIYFQGNSAPDKSGLPSDRFSAERTGGSVSTLTIQRTQQEDSAVYLCASSLPGDSGLYEQYFGPGTRLTVT.

CDR3 nucleotides: TGTGCCAGCAGCTTGGGAGCTGGGACTCGGAGCTCCTACGAGCAGTACTTC. Its translation is CASSLGAGTRSSYEQYF. The chain combines TRBV5-8 with TRBJ2-7; a weak D match, TRBD2 (6 bases). CDR3 length equals 17 residues. CDR1 and CDR2 (germline): SGHTS, YDEGEE. Trimming shortened V by 0 bases and J by 0 bases, and 16 bases separated the two germline ends.

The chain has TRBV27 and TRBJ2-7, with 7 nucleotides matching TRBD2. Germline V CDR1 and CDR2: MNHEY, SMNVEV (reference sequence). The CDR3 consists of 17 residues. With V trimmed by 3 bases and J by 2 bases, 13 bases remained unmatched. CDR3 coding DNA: TGTGCCAGCAGTTTTGTTCCCGCTAGCGGTTCAGCCTACGAGCAGTACTTC. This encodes CASSFVPASGSAYEQYF.

The CDR3 loop is CASSFRSGALPDTQYF. The CDR3 DNA reads TGTGCCAGCAGTTTCCGCAGCGGGGCCCTCCCCGATACGCAGTATTTT. This rearrangement joins TRBV27 to TRBJ2-3; TRBD2 aligns across 7 bases. The CDR3 loop spans 16 amino acids. V dropped 3 bases and J dropped 6; count of bases not matched to a gene: 12. Germline V gene sequence: CDR1 MNHEY, CDR2 SMNVEV (reference sequence).